This TCR beta chain was sequenced for a study of CD8 T cells in ankylosing spondylitis. General study results and limits: Reactive arthritis synovial fluid and blood were previously reported to contain some motif variants. Peripheral blood held disease-linked clones only at relatively low frequency, and these were CD8+.

This clonotype was recorded at least ten times. Its antigen is undetermined. Library preparation for TCR beta used quantitative 5'-RACE with molecular barcodes. TCRdb used MiXCR to reprocess the 5' RACE reads, holding one entry per CDR3 protein. Among about 52,000 distinct CDR3 sequences, around 7.4% were seen once, and the ten largest hold about 8.5%. Germline V CDR1 and CDR2: SGHNT, YYREEE (reference sequence). This CDR3 has 12 amino acids. The V gene lost 1 base and the J gene lost 4 bases, with 5 bases spanning the gap. Sequencing was carried out using blood, either unsorted or a sorted T cell fraction (not recorded which). V usage is TRBV5-4 and J usage is TRBJ2-5; D not resolved. The clonotype was recovered from a female donor with ankylosing spondylitis or in good health (not recorded which). For the CDR3, the DNA is TGTGCCAGCAGCTTGTGGTTAGAGACCCAGTACTTC. This codes for CASSLWLETQYF.